Below, 8 T cell receptor beta chains from the same sample are listed, as sequenced in a study of post-analysis software for immune sequencing data. Whole-study findings and limits: The five TRBV segments detected at higher frequency in patients than in controls included TRBV5-6, TRBV5-1 and TRBV20-1.

cDNA libraries for TCR beta contained unique molecular identifiers. TCRdb reanalysed the PCR reads using MiXCR and keeps one entry per CDR3 protein. The sample lists approximately 730,000 distinct CDR3 sequences, around 27% occurring once. These receptors have no known antigen. Specimen: blood. These receptors all stem from a girl aged 10 to 17 with multiple sclerosis.

V usage is TRBV4-1 and J usage is TRBJ2-4; no reliable D call. The CDR3 consists of 15 residues. Germline CDR1 is MGHRA and CDR2 is YSYEKL. With 1 base removed from V and 6 bases from J, the gap between germline ends came to 13 bases. The CDR3 spells CASSQAEATRNIQYF. CDR3 nucleotide sequence: TGCGCCAGCAGCCAAGCTGAGGCGACCAGAAACATTCAGTACTTC.

This clonotype was counted between two and nine times. The rearrangement joins TRBV3-1 to TRBJ2-5; perhaps TRBD1 as D (5 bases). The DNA end lines up better with TRBJ2-1; the J call may be wrong. In germline, CDR1 is LGHDT, CDR2 YNNKEL (reference sequence). This CDR3 region has 15 residues. CDR3 in DNA: TGTGCCAGCAGCCTACGACAGCTTCTCCAAGAGACCCAGTTCTTC. This translates into CASSLRQLLQETQFF.

The gene calls are TRBV4-1 and TRBJ2-7; D is unclear. CDR3 size: 14 residues. Trimming shortened V by 4 bases and J by 4 bases, and 14 bases separated the two germline ends. The germline gives CDR1 MGHRA, CDR2 YSYEKL. The CDR3 nucleotides are TGCGCCAGCAGCCCGCGTGCGAGGCTGTACGAGCAGTACTTC. Translating it yields CASSPRARLYEQYF.

J is TRBJ1-1 and V is TRBV12-3 or TRBV12-4, with D possibly being TRBD1 (6 bases). Trimming shortened V by 6 bases and J by 3 bases, and 29 bases separated the two germline ends. The CDR3 has 19 amino acids. The CDR3 DNA reads as TGTGCCAGCAGGAGACATGCCAGGGGTATTGGGTCTAAGGACACTGAAGCTTTCTTT. Translating gives CASRRHARGIGSKDTEAFF.

Worth noting for this clonotype: This CDR3 is missing its conserved last phenylalanine or tryptophan, likely due to a read error. The chain has TRBV7-2 and TRBJ2-5, with 10 bases identical to TRBD1. Unmatched junction bases numbered 5, after V lost 5 bases and J lost 5 bases. The germline gives CDR1 SGHTA, CDR2 FQGNSA. CDR3 length: 14 residues. The CDR3 DNA is TGTGCCAGCAGCCATCCGGGACAGGGGGAGACCCAGTACGTC. This translates into CASSHPGQGETQYV.

This clonotype has only one observation. The chain is built from TRBV6-6 and TRBJ1-2; D is uncertain. Deletions cut 7 bases from V and 4 bases from J, with 10 bases between. The CDR3 covers 12 residues. Germline values: CDR1 MNHNY, CDR2 SVGAGI (reference sequence). The CDR3 sequence is CASTGRSYGYTF. DNA for the CDR3: TGTGCCAGCACCGGACGTAGCTATGGCTACACCTTC.

The chain combines TRBV5-1 with TRBJ2-1; D uncertain. CDR1 is SGHRS, CDR2 YFSETQ, per germline. V was pared by 3 bases and J by 0 bases, with 7 bases between. This CDR3 contains 14 residues. CDR3 in amino acids: CASSSGDSYNEQFF. The CDR3 bases are TGCGCCAGCAGCTCGGGCGACTCCTACAATGAGCAGTTCTTC. Full variable domain (rest looked up from reference TRBV5-1 and TRBJ2-1): KAGVTQTPRYLIKTRGQQVTLSCSPISGHRSVSWYQQTPGQGLQFLFEYFSETQRNKGNFPGRFSGRQFSNSRSEMNVSTLELGDSALYLCASSSGDSYNEQFFGPGTRLTVL.

The chain uses TRBV29-1 and TRBJ1-4; weak D call: TRBD1 (5 bases). The CDR3 contains 13 residues. V lost 4 bases to trimming and J lost 7 bases, with 13 bases between them. Germline V lookup: CDR1 SQVTM, CDR2 ANQGSEA. CDR3 in amino acids: CSVARGMAEKLFF. CDR3 DNA: TGCAGCGTTGCGAGGGGTATGGCTGAAAAACTGTTTTTT. Together with reference TRBV29-1 and TRBJ1-4, the CDR3 gives the full variable domain: SAVISQKPSRDICQRGTSLTIQCQVDSQVTMMFWYRQQPGQSLTLIATANQGSEATYESGFVIDKFPISRPNLTFSTLTVSNMSPEDSSIYLCSVARGMAEKLFFGSGTQLSVL.